The present T cell receptor (beta chain) was sequenced within a study of a mutant IDH1 vaccine in newly diagnosed glioma. Only in-frame clones appear in the TCRdb table, and some are missing; sequencing was by immunoSEQ multiplex PCR. The sample lists roughly 86,000 clones, roughly 86% occurring once. The CDR3 runs 17 residues. Germline trimming cut 0 bases from V and 4 bases from J; bases unmatched to any gene: 11. CDR1 and CDR2 (germline): MDHEN, SYDVKM. With regard to this clone: Antigen unknown.

Noted time point: week 47, end of study. The content of each vaccine dose was 300 ug of mutant IDH1 20-mer peptide, and topical imiquimod accompanied it. In weeks 1, 3, 5, 7, 11, 15, 19 and 23, patients were immunized, eight times in all. The gene calls are TRBV28 and TRBJ1-2; 7 bases line up with TRBD1. The sample here was PBMCs, taken from a glioma patient whose treatment included an IDH1 peptide vaccine. The clonotype comes from a woman in her fifties or sixties with glioma. In DNA form, the CDR3 reads TGTGCCAGCAGTTTATGGGTCAGGGGGGCGCAAGGCTATGGCTACACCTTC. It translates to CASSLWVRGAQGYGYTF.